Following are 16 T cell receptor beta chains from one sample sequenced in a study of CD8 T cells in ankylosing spondylitis. TCRdb passed the 5' RACE reads through MiXCR, listing each CDR3 protein once. The sample lists roughly 91,000 distinct CDR3 sequences, about 8% occurring once. The material sequenced was blood, either unsorted or a sorted T cell fraction (not recorded which). The receptors shown here come from a male donor with ankylosing spondylitis or in good health (not recorded which).

This clonotype showed up many times. The V call is TRBV5-6, the J call TRBJ2-1; possibly TRBD1 or TRBD2 for D (6 bases each). Trimming took 3 bases from V and 10 from J, leaving 20 bases between them. Germline CDR1 is SGHDT and CDR2 is YYEEEE. The CDR3 contains 15 residues. The CDR3 DNA reads as TGTGCCAGCAGCTCATATGCTAGGGGGGCCGGGGAGCAGTTCTTC. Amino acid sequence: CASSSYARGAGEQFF.

This chain connects TRBV18 to TRBJ2-3; 10 nucleotides line up with TRBD2. Germline V gene sequence: CDR1 KGHSH, CDR2 LQKENI. The CDR3 is 12 residues long. V dropped 5 bases and J dropped 9; count of bases not matched to a gene: 2. The CDR3 DNA sequence: TGTGCCAGCTCAGAGCGGGAGGGGACGCAGTATTTT. Translating gives CASSEREGTQYF.

This clonotype was seen repeatedly, ten times or more. The chain couples TRBV4-3 to TRBJ2-4; TRBD1 is a possible D gene (5 bases). Germline-derived CDR1 and CDR2 are LGHNA and YSLEER. The V gene lost 1 base and the J gene lost 3 bases, with 10 bases spanning the gap. This CDR3 region has 15 residues. As DNA, the CDR3 is TGCGCCAGCAGCCAAGTAGGGGCAAGCAAAAACATTCAGTACTTC. Amino acid sequence: CASSQVGASKNIQYF.

There are many counts of this clonotype. The chain carries TRBV29-1 and TRBJ2-6, with D unclear. V was shortened by 2 bases and J by 0 bases, with 5 bases between the two germline ends. The CDR3 is made up of 14 amino acids. Germline CDR1 is SQVTM and CDR2 is ANQGSEA. The CDR3 region is CSVESLSGANVLTF. Written as DNA, the CDR3 is TGCAGCGTTGAAAGTCTCTCTGGGGCCAACGTCCTGACTTTC. The complete variable domain, with remaining parts taken from reference TRBV29-1 and TRBJ2-6, reads SAVISQKPSRDICQRGTSLTIQCQVDSQVTMMFWYRQQPGQSLTLIATANQGSEATYESGFVIDKFPISRPNLTFSTLTVSNMSPEDSSIYLCSVESLSGANVLTFGAGSRLTVL.

This clonotype was recorded at least ten times. The CDR3 bases are TGTGCCAGCTCCGGGACTACTAGCACAGATACGCAGTATTTT. This sequence encodes CASSGTTSTDTQYF. The chain is built from TRBV18 and TRBJ2-3; 7 positions match TRBD2. The V gene end was trimmed by 6 bases and the J gene end by 0 bases; junction bases not matched to a gene: 3. CDR1 KGHSH and CDR2 LQKENI come from the germline V gene. The CDR3 has 14 amino acids.

This clonotype has at least ten counts. The chain links TRBV5-1 to TRBJ1-5, with 8 bases lining up with TRBD1. Germline lookup yields CDR1 SGHRS and CDR2 YFSETQ. The trim removed 0 bases at V and 4 bases at J, leaving 0 bases unmatched. This CDR3 comprises 14 residues. The CDR3 DNA reads TGCGCCAGCAGCTTGGGGGACAGGAATCAGCCCCAGCATTTT. Encoded protein: CASSLGDRNQPQHF.

Many counts were recorded for this clonotype. The chain joins TRBV7-2 to TRBJ1-4; a possible D gene is TRBD1 (5 bases). The CDR3 spans 14 residues. V was clipped by 0 bases and J by 7 bases, with 9 bases between them. Germline lookup yields CDR1 SGHTA and CDR2 FQGNSA. The CDR3 DNA follows: TGTGCCAGCAGCTTAGCGGGGCTCGGTGAAAAACTGTTTTTT. Its protein product is CASSLAGLGEKLFF.

This clonotype was counted at least ten times. The chain's CDR3 is CASSPSGGFYEQYF. The DNA for the CDR3 is TGTGCCAGCTCACCCTCCGGGGGATTCTACGAGCAGTACTTC. J is TRBJ2-7 and V is TRBV18; weak D call: TRBD2 (6 bases). Trimming stripped 3 bases from V and 3 bases from J, with 12 bases between. Germline lookup yields CDR1 KGHSH and CDR2 LQKENI. This CDR3 is 14 amino acids long.

This clonotype was seen repeatedly, ten times or more. The chain couples TRBV20-1 to TRBJ2-5; unclear D gene. Germline CDR1 is DFQATT and CDR2 is SNEGSKA (reference sequence). V was clipped by 3 bases and J by 1 base, with 12 bases between them. The length of the CDR3 is 14 residues. The chain's CDR3 is CSASRRGVQETQYF. The CDR3 bases are TGCAGTGCTAGCAGGAGAGGAGTCCAAGAGACCCAGTACTTC.

This clonotype has ten or more counts. The chain links TRBV3-1 to TRBJ2-5; D unresolved. Germline V CDR1 and CDR2: LGHDT, YNNKEL (reference sequence). With 4 bases removed from V and 1 base from J, the gap between germline ends came to 7 bases. The CDR3 covers 13 residues. CDR3 nucleotide sequence: TGTGCCAGCAGCCGAACCATCCAAGAGACCCAGTACTTC. Translation: CASSRTIQETQYF.

In its sample, this clonotype was seen many times. V usage is TRBV10-3 and J usage is TRBJ1-5, with 7 bases fitting TRBD1. The CDR3 is made up of 16 amino acids. CDR1 is ENHRY, CDR2 SYGVKD, per germline. J was trimmed by 6 bases and V by 3 bases; bases with no gene match: 11. This chain's CDR3 is CAISESPQGYGQPQHF. The CDR3 DNA is TGTGCCATCAGTGAATCCCCACAGGGGTACGGTCAGCCCCAGCATTTT.

This clonotype has only a few counts. The gene calls are TRBV20-1 and TRBJ2-7; maybe TRBD1 (5 bases). CDR3 length: 12 residues. Germline CDR1 is DFQATT and CDR2 is SNEGSKA (reference sequence). The germline V and J ends were trimmed by 3 bases and 6 bases, with 12 bases remaining between them. The DNA for the CDR3 is TGCAGTGCTAGGGGCAGGGTGGTCGAGCAGTACTTC. Amino acid sequence: CSARGRVVEQYF.

This clonotype came up many times. The CDR3 loop is CSASGVGIEQFF. DNA for the CDR3: TGCAGTGCTAGTGGGGTGGGTATCGAGCAGTTCTTC. J is TRBJ2-1 and V is TRBV20-1; D not certain. CDR1 DFQATT and CDR2 SNEGSKA come from the germline V gene (reference sequence). Deletions cut 3 bases from V and 10 bases from J, with 13 bases between. CDR3 length: 12 residues.

This clonotype has a handful of counts. The V call is TRBV19, the J call TRBJ2-1, with a tentative D call TRBD2 (6 bases). The germline gives CDR1 LNHDA, CDR2 SQIVND (reference sequence). V lost 5 bases and J lost 6, with 14 bases in between. There are 14 residues in the CDR3. The CDR3 bases are TGTGCCAGTAGTTCCGGGGGTAGCGTCAATGAGCAGTTCTTC. This sequence encodes CASSSGGSVNEQFF.

This clonotype showed up many times. V is TRBV11-2 and J is TRBJ2-3; weak D call: TRBD1 (5 bases). The CDR3 is 16 residues long. Germline values: CDR1 SGHAT, CDR2 FQNNGV. V gave up 1 base and J gave up 1 base, with 12 bases separating them. This CDR3 reads CASSLAGRAGTDTQYF. The CDR3 coding sequence is TGTGCCAGCAGCTTAGCCGGCAGGGCGGGCACAGATACGCAGTATTTT.

This clonotype was seen repeatedly, ten times or more. The chain uses TRBV12-3 or TRBV12-4 and TRBJ2-7, with D possibly matching TRBD2 (6 bases). The CDR3 is 14 amino acids. Trimming took 1 base from V and 1 from J, leaving 8 bases between them. The DNA for the CDR3 is TGTGCCAGCAGTTTAGGCGGGAATTCCTACGAGCAGTACTTC. This encodes CASSLGGNSYEQYF.